Sequencing of this T cell receptor beta chain was carried out in a study of blood T cell repertoires in COVID-19 (TCRdb year 2020). Notes on the research overall: Collaborator samples came from the United States, Italy and Spain and covered acute and convalescent phases of COVID-19. The material from the prospective study consisted of cDNA or gDNA derived from T cells, B-cell-depleted T cells, or PBMCs. Deeply sampled blood TCRbeta repertoires from subjects exposed to, actively infected with, or recovered from COVID-19 were included in the dataset. The repertoires were released in a freely available public database intended as a resource for research on the immune response to SARS-CoV-2. Samples were obtained from the ongoing ImmuneRACE study (first 160 participants) and from about 1,300 subjects provided by 6 global collaborators. Sample metadata almost always included a de-identified subject ID, COVID-19 status, age in years and sex. Where available, HLA class I and class II types were obtained from metadata supplied by the sample provider rather than from assay-based typing.

TCRbeta CDR3 regions were amplified from genomic DNA by means of the immunoSEQ Assay, a bias-controlled multiplex PCR. The original methods were these. The number of nucleated cells in each sample was estimated by amplification of reference gene primers within the assay. Sequence reads were collapsed and filtered to measure the absolute abundance of every unique TCRbeta CDR3 rearrangement. For each sample, productive Simpson clonality was calculated as the square root of Simpson's diversity index across productive rearrangements. TCRdb took this table from immuneACCESS and kept in-frame rearrangements with V and J called. Such tables lack part of the clones; where checked against another copy, unresolved V genes explain under half of the gap, and the rest is unexplained. That table gives V, J and clone size, and the DNA gave D and trimming. The sample table contains a few hundred thousand clones; only one count was recorded for roughly 87% of them. In total, the top ten clones hold 0.8% to 1% of the sample.

A note on this clone: What antigen it recognizes has not been identified. No quality values exist for individual bases; no much larger clone is one base distant.

The trim is 5 bases for V and 4 bases for J, with a gap of 15 bases between the germline ends. According to the germline V gene (reference sequence), CDR1 reads SGHNT and CDR2 reads YYREEE. Counted from cysteine to phenylalanine, this CDR3 has 14 amino acids. Kept here is only the CDR3 DNA, which spans 42 bases and is read in frame from base 1. Participants in the prospective study were enrolled through a virtual design, were aged roughly 18 to 95 years, and lived in approximately 25 United States geographic areas. To assign participants to cohorts, the prospective study relied on clinical history that participants themselves reported in a screening survey and a study questionnaire. Recovered participants in ImmuneRACE Cohort 3 were defined by two consecutive negative NP/OP PCR tests, clearance by a healthcare professional, or resolution of symptoms. Each participant in the prospective study had whole blood, serum and a nasopharyngeal or oropharyngeal swab collected by mobile phlebotomists. Prospective study participants could optionally give additional blood draws and questionnaires over an approximately 2-month period. Prospective study blood samples were shipped either frozen or at room temperature before DNA extraction.

The paper's findings and limits, for the study overall: Clinical and demographic metadata were provided uncurated, with the amount varying by source and participant.

This sequence was found in a woman in her thirties who had recovered from COVID-19. Recombination linked TRBV5-4 to TRBJ1-2; the D gene is perhaps TRBD1, from 6 matching bases. Input material: PBMCs or T cells enriched from blood (not recorded which). CDR3 sequence: CASRGQGTSYGYTF. The base sequence is TGTGCCAGCAGAGGGCAGGGGACCAGCTATGGCTACACCTTC.